The rows below give T cell receptor beta chains drawn from one sample of a study of CD8 T cells in Susac syndrome. TCRdb used MiXCR to reprocess the immunoSEQ multiplex PCR reads, holding one entry per CDR3 protein. In the table there are about 130,000 distinct CDR3 sequences, around 93% of which are singletons. The specimen sequenced was CD8+ T cells from PBMCs. These receptors were taken from a human donor with Susac syndrome. CDR3s include the opening cysteine and the closing phenylalanine or tryptophan. A D gene is named only where the DNA matches it firmly. Expanded clones are given a class, and other clones once, few, many or no size at all.

j_call d_call clone_size v_call cdr3_aa cdr3_nt
TRBJ1-2 . . TRBV7-6 CASSLAGADGYTF TGTGCCAGCAGCTTAGCAGGGGCTGATGGCTACACCTTC
TRBJ2-7 . . TRBV29-1 CSVEDGQYEQYF TGCAGCGTTGAAGATGGACAGTACGAGCAGTACTTC
TRBJ2-1 . . TRBV7-8 CASGEEIADYNEQFF TGTGCCAGCGGGGAGGAAATCGCGGACTACAATGAGCAGTTCTTC
TRBJ2-3 TRBD2 . TRBV6-2/TRBV6-3 CATPSGTSGRADTQYF TGTGCCACCCCCTCGGGTACTAGCGGGAGGGCAGATACGCAGTATTTT
TRBJ2-2 . . TRBV11-3 CASRATGELFF TGTGCCAGCAGGGCCACCGGGGAGCTGTTTTTT
TRBJ2-2 . . TRBV5-6 CASTVVTGELFF TGTGCCAGCACAGTGGTCACCGGGGAGCTGTTTTTT
TRBJ2-7 TRBD1 few TRBV4-1 CASSQSLTGAYEQYF TGCGCCAGCAGCCAATCCCTTACAGGGGCCTACGAGCAGTACTTC
TRBJ2-7 . . TRBV18 CASSESPDYAGEQYF TGTGCCAGCTCAGAAAGCCCGGACTACGCGGGGGAGCAGTACTTC
TRBJ2-2 TRBD1 . TRBV24-1 CATSETGDTGELFF TGTGCCACCAGTGAAACAGGGGACACCGGGGAGCTGTTTTTT
TRBJ2-7 TRBD1 . TRBV9 CASSLGGGLKDEQYF TGTGCCAGCAGCCTAGGGGGCGGGCTGAAGGACGAGCAGTACTTC
TRBJ2-5 . . TRBV24-1 CATSGWAEETQYF TGTGCCACCAGTGGTTGGGCCGAAGAGACCCAGTACTTC
TRBJ1-1 . once TRBV19 CASSIRVQAMNTEAFF TGTGCCAGTAGTATACGGGTCCAGGCAATGAACACTGAAGCTTTCTTT
TRBJ2-5 TRBD2 . TRBV11-2 CASSFGLAEKETQYF TGTGCCAGCAGCTTTGGACTAGCGGAGAAAGAGACCCAGTACTTC
TRBJ2-7 . . TRBV11-2 CASSSPTSYEQYF TGTGCCAGCAGCTCACCGACTAGCTACGAGCAGTACTTC
TRBJ1-1 . . TRBV7-6 CASSLKVLLQGGPDTEAFF TGTGCCAGCAGCTTAAAGGTTTTGTTACAGGGAGGCCCGGACACTGAAGCTTTCTTT
TRBJ1-3 . . TRBV13 CASSLGTAGNTIYF TGTGCCAGCAGCCTAGGGACGGCTGGAAACACCATATATTTT
TRBJ1-1 . . TRBV5-1 CASAGVNTEAFF TGCGCCAGCGCAGGGGTAAACACTGAAGCTTTCTTT
TRBJ1-5 . . TRBV27 CASSYVGGSNQPQHF TGTGCCAGCAGTTATGTGGGGGGAAGCAATCAGCCCCAGCATTTT
TRBJ2-5 . once TRBV6-1 CASSEEIVETQYF TGTGCCAGCAGTGAAGAGATTGTAGAGACCCAGTACTTC
TRBJ2-1 . . TRBV12-3/TRBV12-4 CASSYAGFDNEQFF TGTGCCAGCAGCTATGCGGGATTCGACAATGAGCAGTTCTTC
TRBJ2-7 TRBD2 . TRBV7-8 CASSWGGLTYEQYF TGTGCCAGCAGCTGGGGGGGACTAACCTACGAGCAGTACTTC
TRBJ1-1 TRBD1 . TRBV2 CASRDHRGGDTEAFF TGTGCCAGCAGGGACCACAGGGGTGGGGACACTGAAGCTTTCTTT